Below are 15 T cell receptor beta chains sequenced from a single sample in a study of T cell repertoires in cytomegalovirus infection. MiXCR, run by TCRdb on the reads, gives a single entry per CDR3 protein. The table lists fewer than 850,000 distinct CDR3 sequences, about 28% of them singletons, with roughly 14% in the top ten. No antigen is known for these receptors. Sequenced here: cultured CD8+ T cells from PBMCs, sampled from culture after CMV antigen stimulation. The receptors here all came from a human donor in good health (CMV status not recorded). Some clones in this sample may be carry-over from other donors' samples.

This clonotype occurred many times. This sequence joins TRBV7-6 and TRBJ2-4; the D gene could be TRBD1 or TRBD2 (7 bases each). The CDR3 consists of 17 residues. CDR1 and CDR2 from the germline V gene are SGHVS and FNYEAQ. The V gene lost 5 bases and the J gene lost 3 bases, with 20 bases spanning the gap. The CDR3 DNA reads as TGTGCCAGCAGCCATGTCCCCTCAGGGGGGGACAAAAACATTCAGTACTTC. Protein: CASSHVPSGGDKNIQYF.

This chain uses TRBV7-6 with TRBJ1-2; the match to TRBD1 covers 7 bases. Per the germline V gene, CDR1 is SGHVS and CDR2 is FNYEAQ. Trimming removed 2 bases from V and 3 bases from J; junction bases left unmatched: 6. The CDR3 has 15 residues. CDR3 in DNA: TGTGCCAGCAGCTTACCTAGACAGGGAGACTATGGCTACACCTTC. This gives the protein CASSLPRQGDYGYTF.

This chain links TRBV4-3 with TRBJ2-7; TRBD2 might be the D (6 bases). Trimming shortened V by 1 base and J by 1 base, and 11 bases separated the two germline ends. Germline loops: CDR1 LGHNA, CDR2 YSLEER. This CDR3 has 15 residues. The CDR3 loop reads CASSQAIGGSYEQYV. The CDR3 DNA is TGCGCCAGCAGCCAAGCGATTGGAGGGTCCTACGAGCAGTACGTC.

A few counts support this clonotype. The J gene is TRBJ2-7, the V gene TRBV5-4; 9 nucleotides align to TRBD2. Germline assignment: CDR1 SGHNT and CDR2 YYREEE (reference sequence). J was trimmed by 3 bases and V by 5 bases; bases with no gene match: 9. The CDR3 runs 15 residues. This chain's CDR3 is CASSSTSGGDYEQYV. CDR3 bases: TGTGCCAGCAGTTCGACTAGCGGAGGGGACTACGAGCAGTACGTC.

The chain couples TRBV9 to TRBJ2-5; TRBD2 matches 8 bases. V lost 0 bases and J lost 1; bases outside the gene matches: 8. The CDR3 contains 17 residues. Germline CDR1 is SGDLS and CDR2 is YYNGEE. The CDR3 reads CASSVATSGGTQETQYF. In DNA form, the CDR3 reads TGTGCCAGCAGCGTAGCCACCAGCGGGGGCACCCAAGAGACCCAGTACTTC.

A few counts support this clonotype. The V gene is TRBV4-1, the J gene TRBJ2-1; D possibly corresponds to TRBD1 (5 bases). In germline, CDR1 is MGHRA, CDR2 YSYEKL. The CDR3 has 15 residues. Trimming removed 5 bases at V and 7 bases at J, with 18 bases between. In DNA, the CDR3 is TGCGCCAGCAGCGTAACCGGGCAGGGAAAAAATGAGCAGTTCTTC. The encoded protein is CASSVTGQGKNEQFF.

This clonotype was detected many times. The chain joins TRBV7-6 to TRBJ1-1, with D maybe TRBD1 (6 bases). The CDR3 is 15 residues long. Trimming cost V 0 bases and J 5 bases, with 13 bases left between them. Germline CDR1 is SGHVS and CDR2 is FNYEAQ. CDR3 nucleotide sequence: TGTGCCAGCAGCTTAGCAGGGGGATTGGGTACTGAAGCTTTCTTT. This translates into CASSLAGGLGTEAFF.

This chain joins TRBV20-1 and TRBJ2-3, with TRBD2 matching 7 bases. CDR1 is DFQATT, CDR2 SNEGSKA, per germline (reference sequence). The trim removed 3 bases at V and 1 base at J, leaving 4 bases unmatched. The CDR3 is made up of 14 amino acids. Written as DNA, the CDR3 is TGCAGTGCTAGGGCCCTAGCGGGCACAGATACGCAGTATTTT. It codes for CSARALAGTDTQYF.

The table lists this clonotype with a few counts. The rearrangement joins TRBV6-2 or TRBV6-3 to TRBJ1-1; D is uncertain. Trimming removed 4 bases at V and 4 bases at J, with 19 bases between. CDR1 MNHEY and CDR2 SVGEGT come from the germline V gene. This CDR3 is built from 16 residues. CDR3 sequence (DNA): TGTGCCAGCAGTTCCCCTTATAGAGGGTACGGCACTGAAGCTTTCTTT. Encoded protein: CASSSPYRGYGTEAFF.

This clonotype came up a few times. The chain carries TRBV18 and TRBJ2-3; D perhaps matches TRBD2 (6 bases). The CDR3 runs 16 residues. Trimming took 3 bases from V and 2 from J, leaving 15 bases between them. The germline CDR1 and CDR2 sequences are KGHSH and LQKENI. The CDR3 loop is CASSPEVGGATDTQYF. The CDR3 bases are TGTGCCAGCTCACCGGAGGTGGGGGGAGCCACAGATACGCAGTATTTT.

This clonotype showed up just a few times. J is TRBJ2-2 and V is TRBV5-5; 10 nucleotides match TRBD2. After removal of 2 bases from V and 7 bases from J, the junction contained 5 bases not matched to a gene. The length of the CDR3 is 15 residues. Germline-derived CDR1 and CDR2 are SGHKS and YYEKEE (reference sequence). The DNA of the CDR3 is TGTGCCAGCAGCTTAAGCGGGGGGGCCGGCGGGGAGCTGTTTTTT. Translating it yields CASSLSGGAGGELFF.

This clonotype was observed a few times. This rearrangement joins TRBV7-9 to TRBJ2-3, with 15 bases fitting TRBD2. This CDR3 has 19 amino acids. CDR1 is SEHNR, CDR2 FQNEAQ, per germline (reference sequence). After removal of 2 bases from V and 0 bases from J, the junction contained 6 bases not matched to a gene. CDR3 in DNA: TGTGCCAGCAGCTTACCCGGGACTAGCGGGGGGACGAGCACAGATACGCAGTATTTT. Protein sequence: CASSLPGTSGGTSTDTQYF.

This clonotype was detected once. The rearrangement joins TRBV12-3 or TRBV12-4 to TRBJ2-1, with D unclear. V lost 6 bases to trimming and J lost 7 bases, with 13 bases between them. CDR3 length: 13 residues. CDR3 nucleotides: TGTGCCAGCAGCACGGGCCTGTGGAATGAGCAGTTCTTC. As protein: CASSTGLWNEQFF.

The sample holds a few counts of this clonotype. This chain links TRBV19 with TRBJ2-7, with D possibly being TRBD2 (6 bases). V was cut by 5 bases and J by 5 bases, with 7 bases left in between. Germline CDR1 and CDR2: LNHDA and SQIVND (reference sequence). This CDR3 spans 11 amino acids. This chain's CDR3 is CASSAGNEQYF. CDR3 DNA: TGTGCCAGTAGTGCGGGGAACGAGCAGTACTTC.

This clonotype has only a few counts. V is TRBV7-6 and J is TRBJ2-5; TRBD1 is a possible D gene (5 bases). Germline CDR1 is SGHVS and CDR2 is FNYEAQ. V was pared by 5 bases and J by 1 base, with 11 bases between. This CDR3 comprises 14 residues. CDR3 in DNA: TGTGCCAGCAGCCAAGGGGCGGTCCAAGAGACCCAGTACTTC. Its protein product is CASSQGAVQETQYF.